This TCR beta chain stems from a study of blood T cell repertoires in COVID-19. Background on the study: Acute and convalescent COVID-19 specimens originated in the United States, Italy and Spain.

V shed 5 bases, J shed 8 bases, and the junction held 7 bases outside the gene matches. Per germline, CDR1 MNHEY and CDR2 SVGEGT. The CDR3 is made up of 13 amino acids. Original data processing: Amplification of reference gene primers was used by the study to estimate nucleated cell counts. Profiling relied on immunoSEQ multiplex PCR, and the TCRdb table lists in-frame clones only, not all of them. D and trimming come from the DNA, and the V and J calls and clone size come from that table. The sample holds a few hundred thousand clones; 85% to 90% are singletons and the top ten take 10%. In assigning cohorts, the study relied on participant-reported clinical history. For recovered donors of Cohort 3, there were two negative PCRs, clearance, or symptom resolution.

The receptor was derived from a woman aged 50 to 65 who had recovered from COVID-19. Specimen: PBMCs or T cells enriched from blood (not recorded which). This chain joins TRBV6-2 or TRBV6-3 and TRBJ1-2, with 8 bases lining up with TRBD1. In DNA form, the CDR3 reads TGTGCCAGCAGTCTCAGGGGGCCAGGCGGCTACACCTTC. It yields the protein CASSLRGPGGYTF.